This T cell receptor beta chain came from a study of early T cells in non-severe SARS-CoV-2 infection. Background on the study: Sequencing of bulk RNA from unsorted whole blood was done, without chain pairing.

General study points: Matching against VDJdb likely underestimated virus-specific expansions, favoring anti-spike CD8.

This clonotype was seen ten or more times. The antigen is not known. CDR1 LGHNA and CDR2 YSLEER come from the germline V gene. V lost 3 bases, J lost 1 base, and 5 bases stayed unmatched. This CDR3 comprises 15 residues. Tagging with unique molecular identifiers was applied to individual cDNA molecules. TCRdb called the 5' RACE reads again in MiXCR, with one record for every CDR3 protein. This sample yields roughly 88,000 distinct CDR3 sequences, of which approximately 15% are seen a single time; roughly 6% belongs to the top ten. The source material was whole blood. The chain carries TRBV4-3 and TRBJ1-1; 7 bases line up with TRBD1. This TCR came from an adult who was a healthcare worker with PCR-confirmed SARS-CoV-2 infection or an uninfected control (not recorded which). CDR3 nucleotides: TGCGCCAGCAGCCACGTCAGGGGGGGGAACACTGAAGCTTTCTTT. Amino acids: CASSHVRGGNTEAFF.